The clone carrying this TCR beta chain was counted between two and nine times. Its antigen is unknown. The sample is drawn from a study of cytomegalovirus exposure and HLA in healthy donors. Regarding the study as a whole: Presence/absence comparisons presumed near-even sequencing depth among donors.

Nominally healthy donors provided the samples, though records likely missed some immune exposures. Vbeta (60) and Jbeta (13) primers were used in the PCR. The method was immunoSEQ multiplex PCR; TCRdb's version includes in-frame clones alone and lacks a portion of them. Of about 64,000 clones detected, roughly 73% appear once; the ten largest clones hold about 5%. This CDR3 contains 13 residues. Per germline, CDR1 GTSNPN and CDR2 SVGIG (reference sequence). The germline V and J ends were trimmed by 3 bases and 2 bases, with 8 bases remaining between them. The sequence was collected from a male donor in good health and CMV-seropositive. The rearrangement joins TRBV30 to TRBJ1-5, with D uncertain. Sequencing was done on a sample of PBMCs. The CDR3 DNA reads TGTGCCTGGAGGAGTAGAGGCAATCAGCCCCAGCATTTT. Its translation is CAWRSRGNQPQHF.